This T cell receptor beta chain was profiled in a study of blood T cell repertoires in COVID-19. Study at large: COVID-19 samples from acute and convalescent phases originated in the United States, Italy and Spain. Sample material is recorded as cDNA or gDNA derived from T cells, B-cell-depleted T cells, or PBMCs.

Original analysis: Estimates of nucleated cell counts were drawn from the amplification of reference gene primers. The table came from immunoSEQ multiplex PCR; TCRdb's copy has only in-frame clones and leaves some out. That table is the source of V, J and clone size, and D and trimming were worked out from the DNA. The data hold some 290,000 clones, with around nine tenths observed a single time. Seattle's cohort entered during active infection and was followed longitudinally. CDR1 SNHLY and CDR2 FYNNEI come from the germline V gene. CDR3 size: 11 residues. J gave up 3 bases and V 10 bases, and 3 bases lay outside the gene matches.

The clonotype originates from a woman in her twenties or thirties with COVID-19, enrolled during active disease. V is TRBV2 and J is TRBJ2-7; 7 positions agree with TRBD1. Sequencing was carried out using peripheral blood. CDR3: CATGQYYEQYF. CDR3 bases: TGTGCCACGGGACAGTACTACGAGCAGTACTTC.